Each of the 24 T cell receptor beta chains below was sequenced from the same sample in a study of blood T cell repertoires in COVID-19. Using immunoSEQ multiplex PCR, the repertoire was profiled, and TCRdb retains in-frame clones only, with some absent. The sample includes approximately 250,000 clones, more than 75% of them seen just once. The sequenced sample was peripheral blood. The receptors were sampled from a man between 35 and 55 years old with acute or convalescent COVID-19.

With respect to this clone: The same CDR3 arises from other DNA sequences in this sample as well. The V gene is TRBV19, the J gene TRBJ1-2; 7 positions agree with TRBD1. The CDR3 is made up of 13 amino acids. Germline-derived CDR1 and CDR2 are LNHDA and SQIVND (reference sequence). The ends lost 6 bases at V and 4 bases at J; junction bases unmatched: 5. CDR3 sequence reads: CASRAGGSYGYTF. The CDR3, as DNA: TGTGCCAGTAGGGCAGGGGGATCCTATGGCTACACCTTC. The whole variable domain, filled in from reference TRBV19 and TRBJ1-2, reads DGGITQSPKYLFRKEGQNVTLSCEQNLNHDAMYWYRQDPGQGLRLIYYSQIVNDFQKGDIAEGYSVSREKKESFPLTVTSAQKNPTAFYLCASRAGGSYGYTFGSGTRLTVV.

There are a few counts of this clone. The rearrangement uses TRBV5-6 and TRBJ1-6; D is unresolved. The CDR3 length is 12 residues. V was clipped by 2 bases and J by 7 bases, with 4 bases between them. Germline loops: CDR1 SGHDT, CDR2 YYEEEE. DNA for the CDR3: TGTGCCAGCAGCTTCGGGAATTCACCCCTCCACTTT. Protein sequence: CASSFGNSPLHF.

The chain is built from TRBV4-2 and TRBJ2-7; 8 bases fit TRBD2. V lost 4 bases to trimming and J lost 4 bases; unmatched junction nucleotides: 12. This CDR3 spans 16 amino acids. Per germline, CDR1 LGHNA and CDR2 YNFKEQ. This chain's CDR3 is CASSPPYSGAQYEQYF. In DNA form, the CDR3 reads TGTGCCAGCAGCCCGCCCTATAGCGGGGCCCAATACGAGCAGTACTTC.

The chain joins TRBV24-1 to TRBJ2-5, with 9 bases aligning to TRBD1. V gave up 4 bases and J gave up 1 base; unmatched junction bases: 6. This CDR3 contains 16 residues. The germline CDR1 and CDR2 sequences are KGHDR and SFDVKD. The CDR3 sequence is CATSDPSTGGQETQYF. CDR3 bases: TGTGCCACCAGTGACCCTTCGACAGGGGGCCAAGAGACCCAGTACTTC.

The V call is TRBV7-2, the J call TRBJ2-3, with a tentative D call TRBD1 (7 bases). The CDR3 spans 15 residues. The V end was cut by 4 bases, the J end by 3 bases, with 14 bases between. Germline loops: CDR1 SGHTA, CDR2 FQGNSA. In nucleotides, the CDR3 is TGTGCCAGCAGCTGGAGGGGGCTGAGTACAGATACGCAGTATTTT. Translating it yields CASSWRGLSTDTQYF.

The CDR3 spells CASRGQYQPQHF. The CDR3 region has the DNA TGTGCCAGTAGGGGACAGTATCAGCCCCAGCATTTT. The chain uses TRBV19 and TRBJ1-5, with TRBD1 identical over 7 bases. CDR3 length: 12 amino acids. The junction had 1 base not matched to a gene; V was cut back by 6 bases and J by 5 bases. Germline V gene sequence: CDR1 LNHDA, CDR2 SQIVND (reference sequence).

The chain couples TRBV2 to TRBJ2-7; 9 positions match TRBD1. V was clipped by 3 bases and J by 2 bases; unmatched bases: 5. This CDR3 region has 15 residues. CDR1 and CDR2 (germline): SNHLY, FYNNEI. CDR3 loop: CASSDRDRVTYEQYF. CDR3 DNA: TGTGCCAGCAGTGACCGGGACAGGGTGACCTACGAGCAGTACTTC.

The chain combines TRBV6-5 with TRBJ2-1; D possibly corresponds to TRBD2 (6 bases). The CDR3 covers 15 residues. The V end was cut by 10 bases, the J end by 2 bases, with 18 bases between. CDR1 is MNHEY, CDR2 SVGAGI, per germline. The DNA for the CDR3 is TGTGCCACCACGGGAAAGACTAGGCCCTACAATGAGCAGTTCTTC. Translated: CATTGKTRPYNEQFF.

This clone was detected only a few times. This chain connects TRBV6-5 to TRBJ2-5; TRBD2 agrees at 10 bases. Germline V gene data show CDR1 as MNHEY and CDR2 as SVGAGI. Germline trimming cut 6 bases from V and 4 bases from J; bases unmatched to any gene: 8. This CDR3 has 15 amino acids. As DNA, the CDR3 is TGTGCCAGCAGGATAAGCGGGGGGGCTAGAGAGACCCAGTACTTC. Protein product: CASRISGGARETQYF.

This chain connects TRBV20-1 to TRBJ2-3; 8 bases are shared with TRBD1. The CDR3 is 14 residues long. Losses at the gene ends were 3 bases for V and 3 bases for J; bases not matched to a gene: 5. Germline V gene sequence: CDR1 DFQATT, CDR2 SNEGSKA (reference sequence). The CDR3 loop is CSASGRGQTDTQYF. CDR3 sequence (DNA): TGCAGTGCTAGTGGCAGGGGGCAAACAGATACGCAGTATTTT.

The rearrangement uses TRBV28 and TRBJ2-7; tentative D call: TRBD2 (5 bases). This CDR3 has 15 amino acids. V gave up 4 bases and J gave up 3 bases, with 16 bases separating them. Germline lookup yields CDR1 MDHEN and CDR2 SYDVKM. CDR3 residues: CASSSSGVSFYEQYF. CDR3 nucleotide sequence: TGTGCCAGCAGTTCCTCCGGGGTTAGCTTCTACGAGCAGTACTTC.

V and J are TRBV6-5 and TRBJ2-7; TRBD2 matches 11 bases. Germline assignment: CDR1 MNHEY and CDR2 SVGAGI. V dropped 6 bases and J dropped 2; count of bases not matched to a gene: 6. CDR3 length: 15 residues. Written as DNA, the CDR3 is TGTGCCAGCAGGACGACTAGCGGGGCCACCTACGAGCAGTACTTC. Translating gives CASRTTSGATYEQYF.

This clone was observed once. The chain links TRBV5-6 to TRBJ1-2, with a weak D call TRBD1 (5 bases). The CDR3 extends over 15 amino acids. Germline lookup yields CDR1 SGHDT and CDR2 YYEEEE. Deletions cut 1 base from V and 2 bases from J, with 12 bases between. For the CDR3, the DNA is TGTGCCAGCAGCTTGTTGTCGGCAGGGAACTATGGCTACACCTTC. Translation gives CASSLLSAGNYGYTF.

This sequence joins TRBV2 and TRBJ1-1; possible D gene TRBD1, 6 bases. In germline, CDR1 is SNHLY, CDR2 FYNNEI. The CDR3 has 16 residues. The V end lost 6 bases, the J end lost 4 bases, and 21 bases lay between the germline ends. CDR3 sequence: CASRSGAGVYSTEAFF. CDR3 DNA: TGTGCCAGCAGGAGCGGTGCAGGGGTTTATAGCACTGAAGCTTTCTTT.

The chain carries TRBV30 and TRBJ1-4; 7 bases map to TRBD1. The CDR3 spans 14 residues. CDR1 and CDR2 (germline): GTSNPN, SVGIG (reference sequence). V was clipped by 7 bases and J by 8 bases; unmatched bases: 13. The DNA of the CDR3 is TGTGCCTTACGATCGACAGGGAAGGGAGAAAAACTGTTTTTT. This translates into CALRSTGKGEKLFF.

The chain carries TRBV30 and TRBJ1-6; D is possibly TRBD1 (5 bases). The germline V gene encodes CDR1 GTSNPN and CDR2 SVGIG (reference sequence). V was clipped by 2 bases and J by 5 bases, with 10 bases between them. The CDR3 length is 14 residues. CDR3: CAWSTRQNNSPLHF. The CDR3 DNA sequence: TGTGCCTGGAGTACCCGACAGAATAATTCACCCCTCCACTTT.

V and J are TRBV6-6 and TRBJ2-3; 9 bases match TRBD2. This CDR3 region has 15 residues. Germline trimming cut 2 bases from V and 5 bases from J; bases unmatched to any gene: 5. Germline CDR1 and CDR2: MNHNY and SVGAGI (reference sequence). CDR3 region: CASSYRRGGEDTQYF. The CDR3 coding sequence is TGTGCCAGCAGTTACAGGCGGGGGGGGGAAGATACGCAGTATTTT.

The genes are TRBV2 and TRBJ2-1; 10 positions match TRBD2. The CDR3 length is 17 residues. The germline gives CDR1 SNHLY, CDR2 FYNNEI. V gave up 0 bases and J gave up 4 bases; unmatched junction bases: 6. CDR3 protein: CASSEASWTSGYNEQFF. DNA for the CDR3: TGTGCCAGCAGTGAAGCTTCATGGACTAGCGGTTACAATGAGCAGTTCTTC.

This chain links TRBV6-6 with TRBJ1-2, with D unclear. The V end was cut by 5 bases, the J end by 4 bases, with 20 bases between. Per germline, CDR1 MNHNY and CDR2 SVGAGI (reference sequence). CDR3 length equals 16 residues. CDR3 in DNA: TGTGCCAGCAGTACCACCACCCAATGGGAGGGCTATGGCTACACCTTC. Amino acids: CASSTTTQWEGYGYTF.

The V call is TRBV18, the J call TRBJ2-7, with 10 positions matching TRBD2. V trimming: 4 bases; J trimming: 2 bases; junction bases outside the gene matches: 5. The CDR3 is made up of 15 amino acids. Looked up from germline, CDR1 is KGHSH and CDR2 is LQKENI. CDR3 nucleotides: TGTGCCAGCTCACTTCGAGGGACTAGCGCCTACGAGCAGTACTTC. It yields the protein CASSLRGTSAYEQYF.

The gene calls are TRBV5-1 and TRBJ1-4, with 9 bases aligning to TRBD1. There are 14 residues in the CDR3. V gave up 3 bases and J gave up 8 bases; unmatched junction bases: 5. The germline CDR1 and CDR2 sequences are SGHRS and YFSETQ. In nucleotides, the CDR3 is TGCGCCAGCAGCTCCAGGACAGGGGCCGAAAAACTGTTTTTT. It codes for CASSSRTGAEKLFF.

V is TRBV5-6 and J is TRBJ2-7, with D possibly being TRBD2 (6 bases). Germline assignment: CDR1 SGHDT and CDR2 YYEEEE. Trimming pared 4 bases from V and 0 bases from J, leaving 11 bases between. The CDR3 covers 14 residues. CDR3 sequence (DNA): TGTGCCAGCAGCCCGGCGGGGAGCTCCTACGAGCAGTACTTC. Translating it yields CASSPAGSSYEQYF. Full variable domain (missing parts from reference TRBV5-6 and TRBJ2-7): DAGVTQSPTHLIKTRGQQVTLRCSPKSGHDTVSWYQQALGQGPQFIFQYYEEEERQRGNFPDRFSGHQFPNYSSELNVNALLLGDSALYLCASSPAGSSYEQYFGPGTRLTVT.

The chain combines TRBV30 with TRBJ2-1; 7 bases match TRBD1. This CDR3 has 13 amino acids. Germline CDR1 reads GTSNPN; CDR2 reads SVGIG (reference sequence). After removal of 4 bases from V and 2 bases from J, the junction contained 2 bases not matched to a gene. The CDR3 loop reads CAWKQGAYNEQFF. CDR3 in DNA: TGTGCCTGGAAGCAGGGGGCCTACAATGAGCAGTTCTTC. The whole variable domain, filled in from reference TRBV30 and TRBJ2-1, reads SQTIHQWPATLVQPVGSPLSLECTVEGTSNPNLYWYRQAAGRGLQLLFYSVGIGQISSEVPQNLSASRPQDRQFILSSKKLLLSDSGFYLCAWKQGAYNEQFFGPGTRLTVL.

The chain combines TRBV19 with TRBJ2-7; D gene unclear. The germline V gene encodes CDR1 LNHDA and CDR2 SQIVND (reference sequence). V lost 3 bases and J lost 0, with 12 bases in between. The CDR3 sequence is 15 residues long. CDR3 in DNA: TGTGCCAGTAGTATCGGCACAGCCAGCTCCTACGAGCAGTACTTC. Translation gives CASSIGTASSYEQYF.